This record covers a single TCR beta chain. Its antigen remains undetermined. Base qualities were left out, and no much larger clone turns up one base away. This entry comes from a study of shared clonotypes between healthy human individuals (TCRdb year 2020). For the study in its entirety: A few men and a couple of women, aged 18 to 49 years, made up the cohort. For each donor, CD4 naive and CD4 memory were each given three plates, CD8 naive was given two plates, and CD8 memory was given one plate. To estimate repertoire size and how much clonotypes are shared between individuals, the study performed deep sequencing of blood TCR repertoires from 4 to 6 healthy adults. To increase sequencing depth and limit assay-specific biases, TCR repertoire library preparation and sequencing were carried out by different laboratories using diverse techniques. Each donor's leukapheresis produced roughly between about 0.85 and 10 billion PBMCs. The paper's findings and limits, for the study overall: Because the study included a small number of donors, the genetic and exposure-history diversity represented was limited. Approximately 5% of naive CD4, around 3.6% of naive CD8, 2.3% of memory CD4, and around 0.4% of memory CD8 clonotypes were shared across a few donors. Sampling was limited to blood, and TCR repertoires in tissue likely differ from TCR repertoires in blood. Larger estimated clonotype richness was generally found for naive subsets than for memory subsets. Incomplete sequencing was indicated by rarefaction of sorted-subset datasets, despite the large sequencing depth. Clonotypes shared by all four sorted-subset donors showed higher generation probabilities than non-shared clonotypes. Pairwise subsampling led to the expectation that sequencing depth would affect the degree of clonotype sharing among donors.

V gives up 6 bases and J gives up 2 bases, and the segment between their germline ends measures 11 bases. CDR1 and CDR2 are drawn from the germline V gene: KGHSH, LQKENI. The CDR3 has 13 amino acids, counting the end cysteine and phenylalanine. The retained sequence is limited to the CDR3, 39 bases, with the frame set at the first base. The donors were healthy, HIV-negative adults with no recently reported acute infections or vaccinations. All donors were Caucasian adults living in Nashville, Tennessee, USA. CD4+ T cells were enriched by magnetic negative selection; naive cells were then positively selected on CD45RA, and the negative fraction formed the memory subset. After blood collection by leukapheresis, PBMCs were isolated using Ficoll-Histopaque density gradient centrifugation and then cryopreserved in the vapor phase of liquid nitrogen. Purity and quantity of every magnetically sorted T cell population were checked by analytical flow cytometry. Genomic DNA was isolated from every sorted fraction and measured by UV absorbance on a Nanodrop 2000c.

Using the deep immunoSEQ assay, multiplex PCR amplified TCR CDR3 regions from genomic DNA. Extracted genomic DNA from each cell subset was distributed evenly across all wells of several immunoSEQ 96-well plates, and each plate was treated as a replicate. For sorted subsets, each replicate PCR was loaded with approximately 190 ng genomic DNA, equivalent to 30,000 or so T cell genomes. The purified libraries were quantified using a Qubit 3.0 fluorometer, sized with a Bioanalyzer 2100, and then quantified again using the KAPA Library Quantification kit. Each immunoSEQ 96-well plate was sequenced on its own single-read 150-cycle Illumina NextSeq 550 flow cell. Per the original workflow: Because the immunoSEQ output included only junctional sequences and no quality scores, the filtering could not be the same as the filtering used for full-length reads. Sequences were annotated with PyIR, a Python wrapper for IgBLAST v1.9, and V/J genes and CDR3 were assigned using IMGT germline references. Any read was removed if the V/J assignment was weak (E-value above 1e-6), the CDR3 was missing, or the read contained stop codons, out-of-frame junctions, or ambiguous translated residues. A V3J clonotype was defined by an identical inferred V gene, J gene, and CDR3 amino acid sequence. Percentage overlap between repertoires was computed as shared unique clonotypes divided by the size of the smaller repertoire. Three approaches were used to assess repertoire richness: RTK rarefaction, the Chao1 estimator, and Recon v2.1 estimates of unobserved clonotypes. Generation probabilities for all TCRbeta clonotypes obtained by the gDNA method from a handful of donors were computed using OLGA. Sourced from immuneACCESS, this table was stored by TCRdb with only in-frame sequences that have V and J called. A share of the clones is absent; for the studies checked, an unresolved V gene accounts for under half, and the remainder has no known explanation. V and J calls and clone size come straight from that table; D and trimming were deduced from the DNA. The sample table holds a few hundred thousand clones, of which over 50% were seen once. The ten largest clones represent approximately 10% of the sample.

The rearranged chain carries TRBV18 and TRBJ2-7; tentative D gene TRBD1, with 6 bases matching. The sequence came from a man aged 30-40 years in good health. Sequencing used memory CD4+ T cells sorted from blood. In light of the paper, this sample's cell subset or site label describes: CD45RA-negative fraction. The CDR3 loop reads CASSYGQTYEQYF. The nucleotides read TGTGCCAGCTCCTATGGACAGACCTACGAGCAGTACTTC.